The 20 T cell receptor beta chains given below trace back to one sample, sequenced in a study of T cells in tumors after PD-1 blockade. Using immunoSEQ multiplex PCR, the repertoire was profiled, and TCRdb retains in-frame clones only, with some absent. The sample lists approximately 47,000 clones; around four fifths were seen once. Sequencing was performed on PBMCs, taken before anti-PD-1 therapy. The receptors were gathered from a human donor with advanced basal cell or squamous cell carcinoma (not recorded which).

The chain links TRBV7-2 to TRBJ2-1, with 8 bases fitting TRBD1. After removal of 4 bases from V and 2 bases from J, the junction contained 4 bases not matched to a gene. The CDR3 consists of 15 residues. The V gene's germline CDR1 is SGHTA and CDR2 FQGNSA. CDR3 amino acids: CASSYDRGPYNEQFF. CDR3 DNA: TGTGCCAGCAGCTACGACAGGGGCCCCTACAATGAGCAGTTCTTC.

This rearrangement joins TRBV6-1 to TRBJ2-5; D is uncertain. The CDR3 spans 14 residues. With 1 base removed from V and 6 bases from J, the gap between germline ends came to 12 bases. Germline CDR1 and CDR2: MNHNS and SASEGT. CDR3 coding DNA: TGTGCCAGCAGTGAAGGGCCGTACCTCCAGACCCAGTACTTC. Residues: CASSEGPYLQTQYF.

The J gene is TRBJ1-1, the V gene TRBV5-1; 8 positions match TRBD1. The CDR3 consists of 13 residues. Trimming took 5 bases from V and 8 from J; bases not matched to a gene: 8. Germline CDR1 is SGHRS and CDR2 is YFSETQ. CDR3 nucleotide sequence: TGCGCCAGCAGTTCGACAGGGGAAATCGAAGCTTTCTTT. Amino acids: CASSSTGEIEAFF. Full variable domain (remainder filled in from reference TRBV5-1 and TRBJ1-1): KAGVTQTPRYLIKTRGQQVTLSCSPISGHRSVSWYQQTPGQGLQFLFEYFSETQRNKGNFPGRFSGRQFSNSRSEMNVSTLELGDSALYLCASSSTGEIEAFFGQGTRLTVV.

This clone was found a few times. J is TRBJ2-3 and V is TRBV7-2, with 14 bases fitting TRBD2. CDR1 is SGHTA, CDR2 FQGNSA, per germline. Trimming removed 5 bases from V and 4 bases from J; junction bases left unmatched: 11. This CDR3 is 18 amino acids long. CDR3 nucleotide sequence: TGTGCCAGCAGCCCCGGGACTAGCGGGGGCTTAAGGGCAGATACGCAGTATTTT. Translation: CASSPGTSGGLRADTQYF.

This clone has a handful of counts. The genes are TRBV9 and TRBJ2-2; D gene unclear. The CDR3 runs 14 residues. Germline CDR1 SGDLS, CDR2 YYNGEE. Trimming left V 0 bases short and J 1 base short, with 4 bases between. The CDR3 loop is CASSVARNTGELFF. CDR3 nucleotide sequence: TGTGCCAGCAGCGTAGCACGGAACACCGGGGAGCTGTTTTTT.

J is TRBJ2-5 and V is TRBV19, with D uncertain. From germline, CDR1 is LNHDA and CDR2 SQIVND (reference sequence). V dropped 5 bases and J dropped 5 bases, with 15 bases sitting between them. There are 14 residues in the CDR3. The CDR3, as DNA: TGTGCCAGTAGTGCAAGGATAGACGGGGAGACCCAGTACTTC. Its translation is CASSARIDGETQYF.

This clone was detected once. This chain joins TRBV2 and TRBJ2-2; no definite D call. Trimming shortened V by 2 bases and J by 1 base, and 8 bases separated the two germline ends. The length of the CDR3 is 15 residues. Germline V gene data show CDR1 as SNHLY and CDR2 as FYNNEI. CDR3 protein: CASSEKGLNTGELFF. DNA of the CDR3: TGTGCCAGCAGTGAAAAGGGTCTGAACACCGGGGAGCTGTTTTTT.

The V gene is TRBV7-2, the J gene TRBJ2-3; TRBD2 agrees at 7 bases. The CDR3 is 15 residues long. Germline CDR1 reads SGHTA; CDR2 reads FQGNSA. With 1 base clipped from V and 2 bases from J, the junction kept 3 bases outside the gene matches. Here the CDR3 DNA reads TGTGCCAGCAGCTTAGTGCGGGGGAACACAGATACGCAGTATTTT. Amino acids: CASSLVRGNTDTQYF.

This clone was counted a few times. The V and J genes are TRBV2 and TRBJ1-5; D is unresolved. Germline CDR1 and CDR2: SNHLY and FYNNEI. The CDR3 covers 17 residues. Deletions cut 0 bases from V and 0 bases from J, with 12 bases between. The DNA of the CDR3 is TGTGCCAGCAGTGAAGCGGGCTTAGTCCATAGCAATCAGCCCCAGCATTTT. This translates into CASSEAGLVHSNQPQHF.

The chain joins TRBV28 to TRBJ2-7; TRBD1 aligns across 8 bases. The V gene end was trimmed by 6 bases and the J gene end by 6 bases; junction bases not matched to a gene: 13. This CDR3 comprises 15 residues. The germline CDR1 and CDR2 sequences are MDHEN and SYDVKM. CDR3 in amino acids: CASSLARTGPSEQYF. The CDR3 DNA reads as TGTGCCAGCAGCCTAGCCCGGACAGGGCCGTCCGAGCAGTACTTC.

CDR3 protein: CASSLPERNRGLGVQYF. The CDR3 nucleotides are TGTGCCAGCAGTTTACCAGAAAGAAACAGGGGGCTCGGGGTCCAGTACTTC. The V and J genes are TRBV27 and TRBJ2-5; 9 positions agree with TRBD1. V lost 2 bases, J lost 10 bases, and 17 bases stayed unmatched. Germline V CDR1 and CDR2: MNHEY, SMNVEV (reference sequence). The CDR3 covers 17 residues.

The rearrangement joins TRBV24-1 to TRBJ2-1, with 8 nucleotides matching TRBD2. The CDR3 contains 15 residues. The V segment lost 5 bases and the J segment 7 bases; nucleotides outside the gene matches: 9. Germline-derived CDR1 and CDR2 are KGHDR and SFDVKD. CDR3 sequence: CATSGPERELNEQFF. The CDR3 region has the DNA TGTGCCACCAGTGGTCCAGAGCGGGAGTTGAATGAGCAGTTCTTC.

The chain carries TRBV7-9 and TRBJ2-7, with TRBD2 as a possible D gene (5 bases). With 5 bases removed from V and 1 base from J, the gap between germline ends came to 9 bases. The CDR3 is 13 residues long. Germline loops: CDR1 SEHNR, CDR2 FQNEAQ (reference sequence). The CDR3 DNA reads TGTGCCAGCAGCCTGAGGGATTCCTACGAGCAGTACTTC. The encoded protein is CASSLRDSYEQYF.

This clone occurred a few times. The chain employs TRBV6-5 and TRBJ2-1; D possibly corresponds to TRBD2 (6 bases). Trimming left V 2 bases short and J 7 bases short, with 15 bases between. The CDR3 contains 15 residues. The germline V gene encodes CDR1 MNHEY and CDR2 SVGAGI. The CDR3: CASSYTYLGGNEQFF. The CDR3 nucleotides are TGTGCCAGCAGTTACACGTACTTGGGGGGTAATGAGCAGTTCTTC.

The rearrangement links TRBV6-5 to TRBJ2-5, with 8 bases matching TRBD2. Looked up from germline, CDR1 is MNHEY and CDR2 is SVGAGI. Germline trimming cut 0 bases from V and 2 bases from J; bases unmatched to any gene: 2. This CDR3 is built from 15 residues. CDR3 region: CASSYSGGGQETQYF. The CDR3 nucleotides read TGTGCCAGCAGTTACTCCGGGGGGGGTCAAGAGACCCAGTACTTC.

The chain employs TRBV24-1 and TRBJ2-6; D not resolved. Germline V CDR1 and CDR2: KGHDR, SFDVKD. V was trimmed by 5 bases and J by 0 bases, leaving 4 bases between them. This CDR3 has 14 residues. For the CDR3, the DNA is TGTGCCACCAGTGTAGGCTCTGGGGCCAACGTCCTGACTTTC. This translates into CATSVGSGANVLTF.

CDR3: CASRVIISGGSETQYF. The CDR3 DNA reads as TGTGCCAGCAGAGTTATCATATCGGGGGGGTCTGAGACCCAGTACTTC. This chain joins TRBV2 and TRBJ2-5, with 8 bases matching TRBD2. This CDR3 is built from 16 residues. Germline-derived CDR1 and CDR2 are SNHLY and FYNNEI. The V gene end was trimmed by 6 bases and the J gene end by 5 bases; junction bases not matched to a gene: 14.

V is TRBV7-9 and J is TRBJ2-5; D remains unclear. Deletions cut 4 bases from V and 4 bases from J, with 10 bases between. Germline CDR1 is SEHNR and CDR2 is FQNEAQ (reference sequence). The CDR3 length is 13 residues. CDR3 in amino acids: CASSSPDGETQYF. As DNA, the CDR3 is TGTGCCAGCAGCTCCCCGGATGGAGAGACCCAGTACTTC.

This clone appeared once. V and J are TRBV5-6 and TRBJ2-2, with unresolved D. The CDR3 extends over 13 amino acids. The V end lost 4 bases, the J end lost 6 bases, and 10 bases lay between the germline ends. CDR1 is SGHDT and CDR2 is YYEEEE in the germline V gene. The CDR3 region has the DNA TGTGCCAGCAGCCCCCTAGGGCCCGGGGAGCTGTTTTTT. Translated: CASSPLGPGELFF.

This chain links TRBV19 with TRBJ2-1; 14 bases align to TRBD2. Germline assignment: CDR1 LNHDA and CDR2 SQIVND (reference sequence). The V and J ends lost 3 bases and 10 bases, in that order; junction bases with no gene match: 17. CDR3 length: 19 amino acids. CDR3 nucleotide sequence: TGTGCCAGTAGTATCCCCGGACTAGCGGGAGGTACGATACAAGGAGAGCAGTTCTTC. The encoded protein is CASSIPGLAGGTIQGEQFF. The whole variable domain, remainder taken from reference TRBV19 and TRBJ2-1, is DGGITQSPKYLFRKEGQNVTLSCEQNLNHDAMYWYRQDPGQGLRLIYYSQIVNDFQKGDIAEGYSVSREKKESFPLTVTSAQKNPTAFYLCASSIPGLAGGTIQGEQFFGPGTRLTVL.